The entry that follows covers one TCR beta chain sequence. This clonotype was seen more than once but under ten times. What antigen it recognizes has not been identified. Qualities for individual bases were not recorded, and no much larger clone is one base off. These data come from a study of T-cell memory formation after mild COVID-19 (dated by TCRdb to the early 2020s). Broadly, across the study: TCR sequence clusters from the two donors were found to be largely donor specific. Longitudinal TCRalpha and TCRbeta repertoire sequencing tracked T-cell clones expanding and contracting after mild COVID-19 in a couple of donors. Two young, previously healthy adult volunteers made up the cohort, one male and one female.

Ficoll-Paque density gradient centrifugation was used to isolate PBMCs. Overall study outcomes, separate from this receptor: The detection of some responding clones in pre-infection memory suggests that pre-existing cross-reactive memory T cells joined the SARS-CoV-2 response. Contracting CD4+ clones turned up mainly in the CM and EM memory subsets, whereas EMRA was where CD8+ clones were enriched. From day 15 to 85, contracting clones showed balanced CD4/CD8 phenotypes, whereas a second wave of clones that expanded from day 15 to 37 leaned towards CD4+. Only a couple of mild cases were covered by the study, and larger cohorts that include severe cases with pre-infection samples were considered necessary. SARS-CoV-2 specificity was not confirmed for the second-wave clones peaking on day 37.

V loses 7 bases at its end and J loses 4 bases; junction bases beyond the gene matches: 8. The CDR3 spans 14 residues, from the cysteine through the phenylalanine. The sequence is cut down to CDR3 DNA, 42 bases in frame from base 1. Based on the germline V gene, the CDR1 and CDR2 sequences are SQVTM and ANQGSEA. The data were produced on an Illumina NovaSeq 6000. cDNA libraries for TCRalpha and TCRbeta were prepared by 5'RACE using constant-segment primers, with sample barcodes and unique molecular identifiers added. RNA was extracted from every sample with Trizol reagent. Library amplification was performed in two PCR steps, and a second sample barcode and Illumina TruSeq adapters were introduced in the second step. Libraries were sequenced on an Illumina NovaSeq with 2 x 150 bp paired-end reads. On the authors' methods: Reads were demultiplexed and collapsed into UMI-guided consensus sequences with migec v1.2.7. Using mixcr v2.1.11, UMI consensuses were aligned to TRA and TRB V and J templates and then assembled into clonotypes. Expanded or contracted clonotypes were those called significant by both edgeR and NoisET, with noise models trained on biological replicates. edgeR calls used a false discovery rate-adjusted p below 0.01 and a log2 fold-change threshold of 1. PCA with hierarchical clustering of max-normalized trajectories of the 1000 most abundant clonotypes was used as exploratory dynamics analysis. Each responding clone was given a CD4 or CD8 phenotype based on the CD4+ and CD8+ repertoires, which had been sequenced separately. The public reads were run again by TCRdb, first through fastp at Q25 and then through MiXCR, and only productive beta chains were kept. Entries are consolidated by CDR3 protein sequence, retaining the most common genes and DNA. Here the V and J calls rest on TCRdb's processing, not on the authors' analysis. This sample gives under 700,000 distinct CDR3 sequences in total; 20% of them show up just once. The ten biggest clones cover around an eighth of the sample.

Material for sequencing was PBMCs or a T cell subset sorted from them (not recorded which). The chain links TRBV29-1 with TRBJ1-1, and 11 junction bases match TRBD1. The sequence came from an adult woman who had mild COVID-19 (a few samples of this study predate the infection). The sample titles of this study are shuffled in the database, so cell type and time point are left out; the donor was told from shared clones. The sequenced DNA: TGCAGCGCTCGGACAGGGGGCCTGGGCACTGAAGCTTTCTTT. This encodes CSARTGGLGTEAFF.